What follows are 27 T cell receptor beta chains derived from one specimen sequenced in a study of shared clonotypes between healthy human individuals. Using immunoSEQ multiplex PCR, the repertoire was profiled, and TCRdb retains in-frame clones only, with some absent. The sample holds about 2 million clones, about 95% seen once. Naive CD8 cells lacked CD45RO and underwent positive selection for CCR7, leaving out terminally differentiated effector memory CD45RA+ cells. The material sequenced was naive CD8+ T cells sorted from blood. The receptors originated from a man between 18 and 35 years old in good health.

The chain has TRBV5-4 and TRBJ2-7; D remains unclear. The CDR3 is 12 amino acids. Germline CDR1 reads SGHNT; CDR2 reads YYREEE (reference sequence). The V gene lost 2 bases and the J gene lost 4 bases, with 7 bases spanning the gap. The CDR3 sequence is CASSFPNYEQYF. Here the CDR3 DNA reads TGTGCCAGCAGCTTCCCCAATTACGAGCAGTACTTC.

This clone has only one observation. The rearrangement uses TRBV30 and TRBJ1-1; 12 positions agree with TRBD1. V shed 1 base, J shed 6 bases, and the junction held 9 bases outside the gene matches. The length of the CDR3 is 16 residues. Germline CDR1 GTSNPN, CDR2 SVGIG (reference sequence). For the CDR3, the DNA is TGTGCCTGGAGTGAGGTGGGACAGGGGGCTTCAGCTGAAGCTTTCTTT. Translated: CAWSEVGQGASAEAFF.

CDR3: CASRPTGANLYEQYF. In DNA, the CDR3 is TGTGCCAGCAGGCCGACAGGGGCCAACCTTTACGAGCAGTACTTC. The J gene is TRBJ2-7, the V gene TRBV27; 8 bases are shared with TRBD1. The CDR3 extends over 15 amino acids. CDR1 is MNHEY, CDR2 SMNVEV, per germline (reference sequence). Germline trimming cut 6 bases from V and 4 bases from J; bases unmatched to any gene: 11.

The CDR3: CASSPVVFGPSYEQYF. DNA of the CDR3: TGCGCCAGCAGCCCAGTAGTGTTTGGACCCTCCTACGAGCAGTACTTC. The chain links TRBV4-1 to TRBJ2-7; D is unclear. V lost 4 bases and J lost 0, with 16 bases in between. Germline V gene lookup returns CDR1 MGHRA and CDR2 YSYEKL. This CDR3 region has 16 residues.

DNA for the CDR3: TGTGCCACCCTCCGGGACAGCTCCTACGAGCAGTACTTC. The encoded protein is CATLRDSSYEQYF. The V call is TRBV2, the J call TRBJ2-7; TRBD1 matches at 7 bases. The CDR3 is made up of 13 amino acids. Germline assignment: CDR1 SNHLY and CDR2 FYNNEI. V lost 10 bases, J lost 0 bases, and 6 bases stayed unmatched.

Only one count was recorded for this clone. The chain links TRBV7-8 to TRBJ1-2, with 7 bases fitting TRBD1. This CDR3 spans 15 amino acids. Unmatched junction bases numbered 10, after V lost 6 bases and J lost 3 bases. Germline V lookup: CDR1 SGHVS, CDR2 FQNEAQ. This CDR3 reads CASSSKDRPHYGYTF. For the CDR3, the DNA is TGTGCCAGCAGTAGTAAGGACAGGCCTCACTATGGCTACACCTTC. Drawing the rest from reference TRBV7-8 and TRBJ1-2, the complete variable domain is GAGVSQSPRYKVAKRGQDVALRCDPISGHVSLFWYQQALGQGPEFLTYFQNEAQLDKSGLPSDRFFAERPEGSVSTLKIQRTQQEDSAVYLCASSSKDRPHYGYTFGSGTRLTVV.

Worth noting for this clone: The sample has other DNA sequences that encode this CDR3 too. This chain connects TRBV4-1 to TRBJ2-7, with 10 bases that match TRBD2. V lost 0 bases to trimming and J lost 0 bases; unmatched junction nucleotides: 2. This CDR3 is built from 16 residues. Germline-derived CDR1 and CDR2 are MGHRA and YSYEKL. The CDR3 loop is CASSQDRLAGSYEQYF. CDR3 bases: TGCGCCAGCAGCCAAGATCGACTAGCGGGCTCCTACGAGCAGTACTTC.

The V and J genes are TRBV27 and TRBJ2-1; 8 bases match TRBD2. This CDR3 is 16 amino acids long. Germline V CDR1 and CDR2: MNHEY, SMNVEV (reference sequence). Germline trimming cut 0 bases from V and 5 bases from J; bases unmatched to any gene: 6. The CDR3 loop reads CASSLSGAGVHNEQFF. Here the CDR3 DNA reads TGTGCCAGCAGTTTATCAGGAGCGGGGGTACACAATGAGCAGTTCTTC.

The chain uses TRBV13 and TRBJ2-1, with TRBD1 matching over 9 bases. CDR3 size: 15 residues. With V trimmed by 4 bases and J by 4 bases, 5 bases remained unmatched. Per the germline V gene, CDR1 is PRHDT and CDR2 is FYEKMQ (reference sequence). The CDR3 DNA follows: TGTGCCAGCAGCTCGATAGGACAGGGGTACAATGAGCAGTTCTTC. Translated, it gives CASSSIGQGYNEQFF.

The chain employs TRBV11-2 and TRBJ2-3; possible D gene TRBD2, 6 bases. CDR1 SGHAT and CDR2 FQNNGV come from the germline V gene. This CDR3 has 16 amino acids. V shed 3 bases and J shed 3 bases, with 16 bases lying between them. The CDR3 DNA reads as TGTGCCAGCAGCTTTCTAGGCGGGGTTGGGACAGATACGCAGTATTTT. Translating gives CASSFLGGVGTDTQYF.

V and J are TRBV27 and TRBJ2-7, with 7 nucleotides matching TRBD1. The V and J ends lost 6 bases and 7 bases, in that order; junction bases with no gene match: 15. The germline V gene encodes CDR1 MNHEY and CDR2 SMNVEV (reference sequence). The CDR3 is made up of 15 amino acids. The CDR3 coding sequence is TGTGCCAGCAGCCACCCCCGACAGGGATTCAGAGAGCAGTACTTC. It is translated as CASSHPRQGFREQYF.

The chain couples TRBV30 to TRBJ2-1; 7 bases match TRBD1. Germline V gene data show CDR1 as GTSNPN and CDR2 as SVGIG (reference sequence). With V trimmed by 5 bases and J by 1 base, 5 bases remained unmatched. The CDR3 sequence is 14 residues long. CDR3 sequence (DNA): TGTGCCTGGTGCCGACAGGGTTCCTACAATGAGCAGTTCTTC. It translates to CAWCRQGSYNEQFF.

The genes are TRBV13 and TRBJ2-5; 10 nucleotides line up with TRBD2. J was trimmed by 6 bases and V by 4 bases; bases with no gene match: 5. Germline V CDR1 and CDR2: PRHDT, FYEKMQ (reference sequence). CDR3 length equals 14 residues. CDR3 sequence reads: CASSSASGSQTQYF. CDR3 DNA sequence: TGTGCCAGCAGCTCGGCTAGCGGGAGTCAGACCCAGTACTTC.

The J gene is TRBJ2-1, the V gene TRBV18; D unclear. Trimming shortened V by 2 bases and J by 4 bases, and 12 bases separated the two germline ends. This CDR3 has 15 residues. Germline CDR1 reads KGHSH; CDR2 reads LQKENI. CDR3 nucleotides: TGTGCCAGCTCACCAAGTCTCGCTGAGTACAATGAGCAGTTCTTC. It encodes CASSPSLAEYNEQFF.

The CDR3 region has the DNA TGTGCCAGCAACTATAGAGTCGGCCCCGCCCTGGATACGCAGTATTTT. Amino acid sequence: CASNYRVGPALDTQYF. The rearrangement joins TRBV28 to TRBJ2-3; D not certain. Germline CDR1 reads MDHEN; CDR2 reads SYDVKM. This CDR3 has 16 amino acids. V was trimmed by 7 bases and J by 6 bases, leaving 23 bases between them. Supplemented by reference TRBV28 and TRBJ2-3, the full variable domain reads DVKVTQSSRYLVKRTGEKVFLECVQDMDHENMFWYRQDPGLGLRLIYFSYDVKMKEKGDIPEGYSVSREKKERFSLILESASTNQTSMYLCASNYRVGPALDTQYFGPGTRLTVL.

The chain is built from TRBV30 and TRBJ2-3; D is perhaps TRBD2 (6 bases). Trimming pared 4 bases from V and 0 bases from J, leaving 14 bases between. The CDR3 is made up of 15 amino acids. The germline V gene encodes CDR1 GTSNPN and CDR2 SVGIG (reference sequence). In nucleotides, the CDR3 is TGTGCCTGGATTAGTGACGCGGGGAGCACAGATACGCAGTATTTT. This gives the protein CAWISDAGSTDTQYF.

V is TRBV11-2 and J is TRBJ1-1; the D gene is possibly TRBD1 (6 bases). The CDR3 covers 16 residues. Germline-derived CDR1 and CDR2 are SGHAT and FQNNGV. Trimming took off 1 base at V and 7 bases at J, with 19 bases between the two ends. The DNA for the CDR3 is TGTGCCAGCAGCTTAGGTCCAGGGGCAGGGGTGGATGAAGCTTTCTTT. Translation gives CASSLGPGAGVDEAFF.

The V call is TRBV11-1, the J call TRBJ1-2; 9 bases are a match to TRBD1. CDR1 and CDR2 from the germline V gene are SGHAT and FQDESV (reference sequence). The CDR3 runs to 14 residues. Trimming took 6 bases from V and 4 from J; bases not matched to a gene: 6. CDR3 residues: CASSLQTGGYGYTF. The CDR3 coding sequence is TGTGCCAGCAGTTTACAGACAGGGGGCTATGGCTACACCTTC.

Points on this clone: Other DNA sequences in this sample translate to the same CDR3. CDR3 amino acids: CASSLVGGTYNEQFF. For the CDR3, the DNA is TGTGCCAGCAGCTTAGTGGGAGGGACCTACAATGAGCAGTTCTTC. The J gene is TRBJ2-1, the V gene TRBV7-2; 7 bases are a match to TRBD2. CDR1 is SGHTA and CDR2 is FQGNSA in the germline V gene. The CDR3 runs to 15 residues. V trimming: 1 base; J trimming: 2 bases; junction bases outside the gene matches: 2.

This clone is a singleton in its sample. This sample also contains other DNA sequences that code for the same CDR3. The chain combines TRBV7-9 with TRBJ2-1, with 14 bases that match TRBD2. After removal of 5 bases from V and 0 bases from J, the junction contained 6 bases not matched to a gene. In germline, CDR1 is SEHNR, CDR2 FQNEAQ (reference sequence). The CDR3 runs 18 residues. CDR3: CASSPGTSGGSSYNEQFF. DNA for the CDR3: TGTGCCAGCAGCCCGGGGACTAGCGGGGGCAGCTCCTACAATGAGCAGTTCTTC.

This clone was counted once. The J gene is TRBJ2-7, the V gene TRBV2, with D uncertain. V was shortened by 3 bases and J by 2 bases, with 8 bases between the two germline ends. This CDR3 spans 13 amino acids. The germline V gene encodes CDR1 SNHLY and CDR2 FYNNEI. In DNA form, the CDR3 reads TGTGCCAGCAGTGATCCTTTTCCCTACGAGCAGTACTTC. Protein sequence: CASSDPFPYEQYF.

The chain employs TRBV28 and TRBJ2-7; D possibly matches TRBD1 or TRBD2 (6 bases each). This CDR3 region has 15 residues. Germline assignment: CDR1 MDHEN and CDR2 SYDVKM. With 3 bases removed from V and 3 bases from J, the gap between germline ends came to 15 bases. The CDR3 DNA sequence: TGTGCCAGCAGTTTTAGGGGGACCGGGGGCTACGAGCAGTACTTC. Translation: CASSFRGTGGYEQYF.

The chain carries TRBV4-2 and TRBJ2-2, with TRBD2 as a possible D gene (6 bases). With 2 bases removed from V and 4 bases from J, the gap between germline ends came to 11 bases. The CDR3 has 15 amino acids. CDR1 LGHNA and CDR2 YNFKEQ come from the germline V gene. The CDR3 coding sequence is TGTGCCAGCAGCCAAATCGCGGGAACCACCGGGGAGCTGTTTTTT. This codes for CASSQIAGTTGELFF.

This sequence joins TRBV2 and TRBJ2-7; 11 nucleotides align to TRBD2. Trimming at V came to 3 bases and at J to 1 base, leaving 5 bases not matched to a gene. The CDR3 runs to 16 residues. CDR1 and CDR2 (germline): SNHLY, FYNNEI. The CDR3 reads CASSDRLAGGSYEQYF. As DNA, the CDR3 is TGTGCCAGCAGTGATCGCCTAGCGGGAGGTTCCTACGAGCAGTACTTC.

This clone has only a few counts. The chain has TRBV5-4 and TRBJ2-3; D call uncertain. CDR1 SGHNT and CDR2 YYREEE come from the germline V gene (reference sequence). The CDR3 loop spans 12 amino acids. Trimming pared 4 bases from V and 2 bases from J, leaving 5 bases between. The DNA for the CDR3 is TGTGCCAGCAGCGACTTCACAGATACGCAGTATTTT. Translated: CASSDFTDTQYF.

V gene TRBV5-1 combines with J gene TRBJ2-7, with 8 bases aligning to TRBD1. Germline-derived CDR1 and CDR2 are SGHRS and YFSETQ. The V gene end was trimmed by 0 bases and the J gene end by 4 bases; junction bases not matched to a gene: 9. The CDR3 runs to 16 residues. CDR3 amino acids: CASSLEGGQALYEQYF. DNA for the CDR3: TGCGCCAGCAGCTTGGAGGGGGGACAGGCGCTTTACGAGCAGTACTTC.

This chain joins TRBV6-5 and TRBJ2-7; D may match TRBD1 or TRBD2 (5 bases each). The germline V gene has CDR1 MNHEY and CDR2 SVGAGI. V was clipped by 10 bases and J by 2 bases, with 18 bases between them. The CDR3 runs to 14 residues. CDR3 loop: CATCWGIGPYEQYF. The CDR3 DNA follows: TGTGCCACCTGCTGGGGGATCGGCCCCTACGAGCAGTACTTC.